The sequence of this T cell receptor beta chain was determined in a study of response to subunit inactivated influenza vaccine. Study-level results: New T cells are recruited in small numbers by each seasonal influenza vaccination, according to the authors' suggestion.

Trimming took 2 bases from V and 2 from J, leaving 15 bases between them. The germline V gene has CDR1 SGHAT and CDR2 FQNNGV. The CDR3 extends over 16 amino acids. With respect to this clonotype: As yet, its antigen is unknown.

TCRdb reanalysed the RT-PCR reads using MiXCR and keeps one entry per CDR3 protein. This table holds hundreds of thousands of distinct CDR3 sequences, less than 20% found once. This sequence originates from a man in his fifties or sixties who received an inactivated influenza vaccine. This sequence joins TRBV11-2 and TRBJ2-5; D is possibly TRBD1 (7 bases). The source was PBMCs from blood, collected roughly 5 days after vaccination. Here the CDR3 DNA reads TGTGCCAGCAGCTTACTTGGACAGGACTATCAAGAGACCCAGTACTTC. Translating it yields CASSLLGQDYQETQYF.